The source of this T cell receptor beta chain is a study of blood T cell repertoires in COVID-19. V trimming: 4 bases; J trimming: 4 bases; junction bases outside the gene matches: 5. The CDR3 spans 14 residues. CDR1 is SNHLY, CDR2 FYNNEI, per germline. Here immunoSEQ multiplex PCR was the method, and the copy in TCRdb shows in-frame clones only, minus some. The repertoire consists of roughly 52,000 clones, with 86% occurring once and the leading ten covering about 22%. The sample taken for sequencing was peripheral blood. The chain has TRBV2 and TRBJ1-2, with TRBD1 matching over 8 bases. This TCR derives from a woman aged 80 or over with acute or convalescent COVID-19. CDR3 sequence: CASSGQGAGYGYTF. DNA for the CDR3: TGTGCCAGCAGTGGTCAGGGGGCTGGCTATGGCTACACCTTC.